This T cell receptor beta chain was observed in a study of naive and memory T cell subsets. This clonotype has more than one count but fewer than ten. Antigen unknown. Amplification of ligated cDNA took four PCR rounds with SP2 and nested alpha and beta constant primers. For blood and skin samples, reverse transcription used TCR alpha and beta constant primers. One entry per CDR3 protein results from TCRdb running MiXCR on the UMI-ligation and nested PCR reads. The data hold around 37,000 distinct CDR3 sequences, with roughly 9.6% observed a single time. Losses at the gene ends were 5 bases for V and 9 bases for J; bases not matched to a gene: 13. Germline V CDR1 and CDR2: MNHEY, SMNVEV (reference sequence). The CDR3 has 16 amino acids. Described treatment: skin biopsy from PPD injection site in Mantoux-positive individual. An oligonucleotide containing a UMI was ligated to the 3' end of TCR cDNA. Individuals with a positive Mantoux test gave biopsies from PPD-injected skin. Input was roughly 1 to 1000 ng of DNase-treated total RNA without cell sorting.

Whole-study findings and limits: Higher TCR numbers at tuberculin sites reflect T cell infiltration, per interpretation.

Source: skin, taken from a tuberculin skin test site. The chain recombines TRBV27 with TRBJ1-6, with 7 nucleotides matching TRBD1. The TCR comes from an adult in good health. The chain's CDR3 is CASSPSGTGAVSPLHF. The CDR3 bases are TGTGCCAGCAGTCCAAGTGGAACAGGGGCTGTTTCACCCCTCCACTTT.